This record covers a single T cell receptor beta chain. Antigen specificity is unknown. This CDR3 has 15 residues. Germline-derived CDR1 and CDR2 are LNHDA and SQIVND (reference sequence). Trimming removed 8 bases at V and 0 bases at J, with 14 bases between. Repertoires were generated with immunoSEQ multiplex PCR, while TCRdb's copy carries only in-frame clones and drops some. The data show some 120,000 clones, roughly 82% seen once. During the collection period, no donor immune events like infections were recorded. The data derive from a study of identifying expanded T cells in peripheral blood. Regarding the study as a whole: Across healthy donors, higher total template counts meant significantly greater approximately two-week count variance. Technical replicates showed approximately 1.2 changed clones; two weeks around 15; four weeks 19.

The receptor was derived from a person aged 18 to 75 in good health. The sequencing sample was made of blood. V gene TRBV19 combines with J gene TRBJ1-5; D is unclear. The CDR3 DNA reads TGTGCCAGTGACGCGGCAGTTTATAGCAATCAGCCCCAGCATTTT. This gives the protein CASDAAVYSNQPQHF.